One T cell receptor (beta chain) is described in this entry. This sample is part of a study of CD4 and CD8 cells across lung adenocarcinoma regions. Donors had localized lung adenocarcinoma, a non-small cell lung cancer. TCRdb reprocessed the PCR reads with MiXCR, giving one entry per CDR3 protein. This table has roughly 20,000 distinct CDR3 sequences, 46% appearing once. CDR3 length: 17 residues. The V segment lost 5 bases and the J segment 4 bases; nucleotides outside the gene matches: 14. Sequencing used CD4+ T cells from the margin of a lung tumor. The chain has TRBV12-3 or TRBV12-4 and TRBJ2-5, with 9 bases matching TRBD2. This TCR derives from a male donor with lung adenocarcinoma. The CD4 and CD8 labels of this study may be unreliable. CDR3 nucleotide sequence: TGTGCCAGCAGTGGGGCCCCCAGCGGGAGGAATGGAGAGACCCAGTACTTC. This encodes CASSGAPSGRNGETQYF.